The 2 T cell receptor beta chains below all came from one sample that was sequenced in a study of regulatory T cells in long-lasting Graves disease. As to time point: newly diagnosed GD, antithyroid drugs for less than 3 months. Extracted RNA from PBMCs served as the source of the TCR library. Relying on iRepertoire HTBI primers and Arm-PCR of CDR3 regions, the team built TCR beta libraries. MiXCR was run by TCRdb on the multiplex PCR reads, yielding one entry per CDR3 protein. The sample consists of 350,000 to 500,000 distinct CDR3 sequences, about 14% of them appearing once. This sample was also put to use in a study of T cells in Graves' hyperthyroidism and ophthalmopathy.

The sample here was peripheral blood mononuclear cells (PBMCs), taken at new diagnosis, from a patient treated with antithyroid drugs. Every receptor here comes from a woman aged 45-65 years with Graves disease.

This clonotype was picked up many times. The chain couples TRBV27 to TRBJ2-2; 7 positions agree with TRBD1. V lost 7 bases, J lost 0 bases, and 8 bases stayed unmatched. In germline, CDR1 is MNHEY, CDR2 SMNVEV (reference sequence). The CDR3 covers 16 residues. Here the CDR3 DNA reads TGTGCCAGCATTAAAAGACAGGGACCGAACACCGGGGAGCTGTTTTTT. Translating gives CASIKRQGPNTGELFF.

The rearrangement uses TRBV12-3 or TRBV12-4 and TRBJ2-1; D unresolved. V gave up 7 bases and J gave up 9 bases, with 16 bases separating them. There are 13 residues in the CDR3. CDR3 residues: CASTTPFTSEQFF. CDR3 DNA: TGTGCCAGCACCACTCCATTCACGTCTGAGCAGTTCTTC.